This is a list of T cell receptor beta chains from one sample in a study of identical twins. TCRdb re-derived calls from the 5' RACE reads in MiXCR, one entry per CDR3 protein. Among a few hundred thousand distinct CDR3 sequences, roughly 10% were seen once, and the ten largest hold about 9%. What was sequenced was memory T cells sorted from blood. These receptors were obtained from a man over 45 in good health. Each CDR3 is given with its conserved first and last residue. D genes are given only for firm matches. Clone size is stated in some rows and not others, as once, few, many or a class when expanded.

.	TRBV4-3	TRBJ2-4	13	many	TGCGCCAGCAGCCAAGATCTGGGGGATGTTCAGTACTTC	CASSQDLGDVQYF
TRBD1	TRBV28	TRBJ2-7	14	many	TGTGCCAGCAGTCCAACGACAGGGACCTACGAGCAGTACTTC	CASSPTTGTYEQYF
.	TRBV27	TRBJ2-7	15	.	TGTGCCAGCAGTTTACGCCCACAAAGGGCCTACGAGCAGTACTTC	CASSLRPQRAYEQYF
.	TRBV7-6	TRBJ2-3	13	many	TGTGCCAGCAGCTTAGTTCGCACAGATACGCAGTATTTT	CASSLVRTDTQYF
.	TRBV3-1	TRBJ2-6	17	.	TGTGCCAGCAGCCAAGATAGACAAGGCTCTGGGGCCAACGTCCTGACTTTC	CASSQDRQGSGANVLTF
TRBD2	TRBV12-3/TRBV12-4	TRBJ2-7	15	.	TGTGCCAGCAGTTTAGCCTCCAGCGGGGCCTACGAGCAGTACTTC	CASSLASSGAYEQYF
TRBD2	TRBV20-1	TRBJ2-3	17	many	TGCAGTGCTAGAGCCCGGATTAGCGGGGGCCGCACAGATACGCAGTATTTT	CSARARISGGRTDTQYF
TRBD2	TRBV27	TRBJ2-7	16	few	TGTGCCAGCAGTTTAATTAGCGGGGGCCCTCCCTACGAGCAGTACTTC	CASSLISGGPPYEQYF
TRBD2	TRBV7-2	TRBJ2-1	15	medium-sized	TGTGCCAGCAGCCGAGCGGGAGGTATGGGATATGAGCAGTTCTTC	CASSRAGGMGYEQFF
TRBD1	TRBV20-1	TRBJ2-7	12	many	TGCAGTGCTGGGCGACAGGGTGGGGAGCAGTACTTC	CSAGRQGGEQYF
.	TRBV28	TRBJ1-5	15	many	TGTGCCAGCAGGTCCGGAGGTGGGGCAGGTCAGCCCCAGCATTTT	CASRSGGGAGQPQHF
.	TRBV6-1	TRBJ2-7	15	many	TGTGCCAGCAGTCTAGGAGGGGATGGTATCTACGAGCAGTACTTC	CASSLGGDGIYEQYF
.	TRBV21-1	TRBJ1-6	16	many	TGTGCCAGCAGCAAAGAGGAACAGTCGTTTAATTCACCCCTCCACTTT	CASSKEEQSFNSPLHF
TRBD1	TRBV20-1	TRBJ2-7	16	few	TGCAGTGCCGCACAACCCCCGGACAGGGGGTCGGTCGAGCAGTACTTC	CSAAQPPDRGSVEQYF
TRBD2	TRBV7-2	TRBJ2-7	14	few	TGTGCCAGCAGCTTATGGTGGGGGGGCTACGAGCAGTACTTC	CASSLWWGGYEQYF
.	TRBV29-1	TRBJ2-3	15	many	TGCAGCGTTCCAACAGGCGGACAGTACACAGATACGCAGTATTTT	CSVPTGGQYTDTQYF
.	TRBV12-3/TRBV12-4	TRBJ1-2	12	many	TGTGCCAGCAGTTTAGAATTATATGGCTACACCTTC	CASSLELYGYTF
TRBD1	TRBV20-1	TRBJ1-1	21	few	TGCAGTGCTAGAGTCATAACTTTAAGGGGGCGACAGGGATCGACAGACACTGAAGCTTTCTTT	CSARVITLRGRQGSTDTEAFF
.	TRBV7-2	TRBJ2-1	14	few	TGTGCCAGCAGCCCGGGACTCCAGAACAATGAGCAGTTCTTC	CASSPGLQNNEQFF
.	TRBV15	TRBJ1-2	13	many	TGTGCCACCAGGGACAGCGCCAGGCGGGGCTACACCTTC	CATRDSARRGYTF
TRBD1	TRBV12-3/TRBV12-4	TRBJ2-7	15	.	TGTGCCAGCAGTCCAAGGACAGGGGGCGGTCGGGAGCAGTACTTC	CASSPRTGGGREQYF
.	TRBV7-9	TRBJ1-1	16	few	TGTGCCAGCAACTTGAAACAGGGAAAGCCAAACACTGAAGCTTTCTTT	CASNLKQGKPNTEAFF
.	TRBV6-5	TRBJ2-3	17	.	TGTGCCAGCAGTTACGAAAGGATGGGGGCCGACACAGATACGCAGTATTTT	CASSYERMGADTDTQYF
TRBD1	TRBV6-2/TRBV6-3	TRBJ2-4	18	many	TGTGCCAGCAGCCCAGGACCGGGACAGGGGGCATCCAAAAACATTCAGTACTTC	CASSPGPGQGASKNIQYF
.	TRBV6-1	TRBJ2-4	18	.	TGTGCCAGCAGTGATATGGGACTTCTCTTTGCTTCCAAAAACATTCAGTACTTC	CASSDMGLLFASKNIQYF
.	TRBV28	TRBJ1-2	11	many	TGTGCCAGCAGTTTGGGGTTTGGCTACACCTTC	CASSLGFGYTF
.	TRBV18	TRBJ2-7	13	few	TGTGCCAGCTCACCCACCAGGGGCTACGAGCAGTACTTC	CASSPTRGYEQYF
TRBD2	TRBV20-1	TRBJ2-7	13	.	TGCAGTGCGGCTAGCGGGGGGGCGTACGAGCAGTACTTC	CSAASGGAYEQYF
.	TRBV10-3	TRBJ2-3	15	few	TGTGCCATCAGTGACAACGGGGGAAGCACAGATACGCAGTATTTT	CAISDNGGSTDTQYF
.	TRBV20-1	TRBJ2-7	15	.	TGCAGTGCTAGAGATGTAGTGGACATCTCCTACGAGCAGTACTTC	CSARDVVDISYEQYF
TRBD1	TRBV20-1	TRBJ2-7	14	.	TGCAGTGCTCGCCCCGGGACAGGGCCGTACGAGCAGTACTTC	CSARPGTGPYEQYF
.	TRBV12-3/TRBV12-4	TRBJ2-5	16	many	TGTGCCAGCAGTTTTGAACAGGGAAGGTCCCAAGAGACCCAGTACTTC	CASSFEQGRSQETQYF
.	TRBV12-3/TRBV12-4	TRBJ2-2	14	.	TGTGCCAGCAGTCCAAACCTCGACACCGGGGAGCTGTTTTTT	CASSPNLDTGELFF
.	TRBV14	TRBJ1-1	14	.	TGTGCCAGCAGTCAAAGAGGCAGGGGCACTGAAGCTTTCTTT	CASSQRGRGTEAFF
TRBD1	TRBV30	TRBJ1-6	12	many	TGTGCCTCCGACAGGGAGGATTCACCCCTCCACTTT	CASDREDSPLHF
.	TRBV5-1	TRBJ2-1	15	many	TGCGCCAGCAGCTTGGGCCCAGGGAATATTAATGAGCAGTTCTTC	CASSLGPGNINEQFF
.	TRBV6-1	TRBJ1-6	13	many	TGTGCCAGCAGCCGGGACTATAATTCACCCCTCCACTTT	CASSRDYNSPLHF
TRBD1	TRBV19	TRBJ1-1	16	.	TGTGCCAGTAGTACCCTCTCCGGGACAGTGAACACTGAAGCTTTCTTT	CASSTLSGTVNTEAFF
TRBD2	TRBV7-2	TRBJ2-3	18	.	TGTGCCAGCAGCCTAGCGGGGGGGACGATAACTAGCACAGATACGCAGTATTTT	CASSLAGGTITSTDTQYF
.	TRBV12-3/TRBV12-4	TRBJ1-2	14	many	TGTGCCAGCAGTTTAGTGCCGGGATTTTATGGCTACACCTTC	CASSLVPGFYGYTF
.	TRBV18	TRBJ2-1	16	.	TGTGCCAGCTCACCACTCAACACGGCTGGGGCCAATGAGCAGTTCTTC	CASSPLNTAGANEQFF
.	TRBV29-1	TRBJ2-6	12	few	TGCAGCGTGTCCCCGGGGGCCAACGTCCTGACTTTC	CSVSPGANVLTF
.	TRBV5-6	TRBJ1-1	14	many	TGTGCCAGCAGCCGCCGGGGGGGGAACACTGAAGCTTTCTTT	CASSRRGGNTEAFF
.	TRBV5-6	TRBJ1-1	15	many	TGTGCCAGCAGCTCACCGGGGGTCATGAACACTGAAGCTTTCTTT	CASSSPGVMNTEAFF
.	TRBV12-3/TRBV12-4	TRBJ2-3	13	many	TGTGCCAGCAGGACAGCTAGCACAGATACGCAGTATTTT	CASRTASTDTQYF
.	TRBV28	TRBJ1-4	16	once	TGTGCCAGCAGTGAGGCGTTCAGGGCAACTAATGAAAAACTGTTTTTT	CASSEAFRATNEKLFF
.	TRBV14	TRBJ2-3	11	many	TGTGCCAGCAGCCAAGTTTATACGCAGTATTTT	CASSQVYTQYF
.	TRBV3-1	TRBJ1-2	12	.	TGTGCCAGCAGCCAGCAGGGGTTCGGCTACACCTTC	CASSQQGFGYTF
.	TRBV7-2	TRBJ2-4	15	many	TGTGCCAGCAGCTTAGGGGTAGCGGCCAAAAACATTCAGTACTTC	CASSLGVAAKNIQYF
TRBD2	TRBV25-1	TRBJ2-1	14	many	TGTGCCAGCCGACAAAGCGGGAGGGCCACTGAGCAGTTCTTC	CASRQSGRATEQFF
TRBD1	TRBV29-1	TRBJ2-5	13	few	TGCAGCGTAGATACACAGGGGCAAGAGACCCAGTACTTC	CSVDTQGQETQYF
.	TRBV12-3/TRBV12-4	TRBJ1-4	16	many	TGTGCCAGCAGTTTGGGGCGGCTTGCAACTAATGAAAAACTGTTTTTT	CASSLGRLATNEKLFF